This T cell receptor (delta chain) came from a study of Vδ1+ human thymocytes. For this clone: Its antigen remains unknown.

The sorted cells were CD3+ Vdelta1+ Vdelta2- thymocytes from alphabeta-depleted thymus. Study-wide results and limits: Unlike peripheral blood Vdelta1+ controls, thymic delta-chain sequences included around 21% Vdelta2 and few Vdelta3. Bulk repertoire data may be misinterpreted because of unexpected Vdelta2 sequences. Thymic TRG and TRD repertoires appeared highly polyclonal.

Germline-derived CDR1 and CDR2 are TSWWSYY and QGS. With V trimmed by 2 bases and J by 0 bases, 9 bases remained unmatched. This CDR3 contains 18 residues. The template was reverse-transcribed extracted RNA. Pooled V-gene forward primers with one constant-region reverse primer generated the CDR3 amplicons by multiplex PCR. TCRdb made new clone calls on the multiplex PCR reads using CATT. In the table there are 20,000 to 25,000 delta-chain clones, approximately 8.8% of which are singletons. The clonotype comes from a child younger than two who had congenital heart surgery. V and J are TRDV1 and TRDJ1; 10 bases agree with TRDD3. The sequencing input was Vdelta1+ gamma-delta thymocytes from the thymus. The subset is: FACS-sorted CD3+ TCRalphabeta- TCRVdelta1+ TCRVdelta2- thymocytes. The chain's CDR3 is CALGEGVLGDPYTDKLIF. DNA of the CDR3: TGTGCTCTTGGGGAAGGGGTACTGGGGGATCCGTACACCGATAAACTCATCTTT.